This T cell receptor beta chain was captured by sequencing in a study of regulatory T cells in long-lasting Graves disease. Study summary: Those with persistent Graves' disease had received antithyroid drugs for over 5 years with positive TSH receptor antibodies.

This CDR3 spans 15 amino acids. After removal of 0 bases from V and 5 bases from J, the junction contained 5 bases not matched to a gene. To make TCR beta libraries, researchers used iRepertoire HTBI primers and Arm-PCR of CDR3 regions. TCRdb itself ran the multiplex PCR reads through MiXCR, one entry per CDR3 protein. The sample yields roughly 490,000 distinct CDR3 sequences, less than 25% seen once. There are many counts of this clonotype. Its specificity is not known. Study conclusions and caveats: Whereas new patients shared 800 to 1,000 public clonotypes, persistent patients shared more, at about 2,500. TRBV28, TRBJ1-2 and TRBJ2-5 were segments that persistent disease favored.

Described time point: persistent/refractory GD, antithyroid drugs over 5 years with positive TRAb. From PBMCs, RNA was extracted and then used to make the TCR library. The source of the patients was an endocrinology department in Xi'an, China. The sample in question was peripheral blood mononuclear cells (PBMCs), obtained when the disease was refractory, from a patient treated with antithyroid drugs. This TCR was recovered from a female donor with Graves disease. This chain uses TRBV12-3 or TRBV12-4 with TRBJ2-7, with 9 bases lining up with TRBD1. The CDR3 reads CASSLALGQGHEQYF. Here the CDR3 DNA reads TGTGCCAGCAGTTTAGCGCTGGGACAGGGCCACGAGCAGTACTTC.